This TCR beta chain was documented in a study of T cell responses to AZD1222 COVID-19 vaccine. Study observations and caveats: Samples come after the peak T cell response, not at day 14.

The repertoire was sequenced with immunoSEQ multiplex PCR; TCRdb's copy has only in-frame clones and lacks some. The sample contains 90,000 to 130,000 clones, about 90% of which appear only once. The germline gives CDR1 SGHVS, CDR2 FQNEAQ. V was trimmed by 3 bases and J by 2 bases, leaving 11 bases between them. This CDR3 is 15 amino acids long. To note about this clone: The antigen is not known.

The receptor was derived from an adult who received the AZD1222 COVID-19 vaccine. The gene calls are TRBV7-8 and TRBJ1-5, with TRBD1 as a possible D gene (6 bases). The sequencing here drew on peripheral blood, taken 28 days after the second AZD1222 dose. DNA of the CDR3: TGTGCCAGCAGCTTGAGGGGGTTGGGCAATCAGCCCCAGCATTTT. It is translated as CASSLRGLGNQPQHF.